This TCR beta chain appears in the sequencing data of a study of T cells after somatic rescue of genetic block. V dropped 3 bases and J dropped 8 bases, with 5 bases sitting between them. The CDR3 consists of 11 residues. Looked up from germline, CDR1 is MGHDK and CDR2 is SYGVNS. Repertoires were generated with immunoSEQ multiplex PCR, while TCRdb's copy carries only in-frame clones and drops some. The sample shows 50,000 to 60,000 clones, roughly 96% of them seen only once. The source is a child less than two years old. This chain joins TRBV25-1 and TRBJ2-4; D may be TRBD1 (5 bases). The source material was peripheral blood mononuclear cells (PBMCs). CDR3 loop: CASSDRDIQYF. The DNA for the CDR3 is TGTGCCAGCAGTGACAGGGACATTCAGTACTTC. The whole variable domain, remainder taken from reference TRBV25-1 and TRBJ2-4, is EADIYQTPRYLVIGTGKKITLECSQTMGHDKMYWYQQDPGMELHLIHYSYGVNSTEKGDLSSESTVSRIRTEHFPLTLESARPSHTSQYLCASSDRDIQYFGAGTRLSVL.